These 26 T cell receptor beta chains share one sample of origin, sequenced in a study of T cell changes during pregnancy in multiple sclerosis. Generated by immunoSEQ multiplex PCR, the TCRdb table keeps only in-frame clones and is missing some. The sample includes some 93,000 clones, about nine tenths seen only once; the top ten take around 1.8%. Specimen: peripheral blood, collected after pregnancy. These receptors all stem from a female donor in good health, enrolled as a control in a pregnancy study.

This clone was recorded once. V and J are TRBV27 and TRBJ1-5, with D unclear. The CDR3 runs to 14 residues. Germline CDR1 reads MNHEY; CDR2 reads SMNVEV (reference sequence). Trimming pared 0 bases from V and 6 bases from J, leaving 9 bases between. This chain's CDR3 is CASSLSASSQPQHF. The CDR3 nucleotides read TGTGCCAGCAGTTTATCGGCTTCCTCTCAGCCCCAGCATTTT.

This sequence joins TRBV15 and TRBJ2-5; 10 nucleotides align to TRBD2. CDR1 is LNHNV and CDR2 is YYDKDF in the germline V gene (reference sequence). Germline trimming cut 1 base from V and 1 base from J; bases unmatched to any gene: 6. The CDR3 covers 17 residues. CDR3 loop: CATSRGTSGASQETQYF. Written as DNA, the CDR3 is TGTGCCACCAGCAGAGGGACTAGCGGAGCTTCCCAAGAGACCCAGTACTTC. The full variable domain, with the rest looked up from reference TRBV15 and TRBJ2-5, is DAMVIQNPRYQVTQFGKPVTLSCSQTLNHNVMYWYQQKSSQAPKLLFHYYDKDFNNEADTPDNFQSRRPNTSFCFLDIRSPGLGDTAMYLCATSRGTSGASQETQYFGPGTRLLVL.

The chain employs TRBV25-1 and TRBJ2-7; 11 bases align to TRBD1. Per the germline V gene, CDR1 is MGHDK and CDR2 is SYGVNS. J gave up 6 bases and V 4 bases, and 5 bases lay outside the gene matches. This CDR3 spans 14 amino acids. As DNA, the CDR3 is TGTGCCAGCAGTGGGGACAGGGGGTCGGGCGAGCAGTACTTC. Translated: CASSGDRGSGEQYF.

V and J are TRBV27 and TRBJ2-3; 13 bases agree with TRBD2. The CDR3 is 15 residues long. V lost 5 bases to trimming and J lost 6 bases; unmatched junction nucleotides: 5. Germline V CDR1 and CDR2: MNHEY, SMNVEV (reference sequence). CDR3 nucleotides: TGTGCCAGCAGTCCAACTAGCGGGGGGGCGGATACGCAGTATTTT. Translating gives CASSPTSGGADTQYF.

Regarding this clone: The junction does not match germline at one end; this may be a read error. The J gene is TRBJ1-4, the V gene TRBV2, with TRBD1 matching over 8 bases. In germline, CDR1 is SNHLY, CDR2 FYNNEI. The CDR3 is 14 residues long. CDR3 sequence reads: CASREGQGWEKLFF. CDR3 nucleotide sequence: TGTGCCAGCAGGGAAGGACAGGGATGGGAAAAACTGTTTTTT.

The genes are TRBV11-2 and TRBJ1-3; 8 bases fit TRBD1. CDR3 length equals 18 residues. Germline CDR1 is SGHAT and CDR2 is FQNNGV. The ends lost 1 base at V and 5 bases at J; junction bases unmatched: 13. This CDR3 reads CASSLVGQGAIGRNTIYF. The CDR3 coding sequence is TGTGCCAGCAGCTTAGTAGGCCAGGGGGCGATTGGCAGAAACACCATATATTTT.

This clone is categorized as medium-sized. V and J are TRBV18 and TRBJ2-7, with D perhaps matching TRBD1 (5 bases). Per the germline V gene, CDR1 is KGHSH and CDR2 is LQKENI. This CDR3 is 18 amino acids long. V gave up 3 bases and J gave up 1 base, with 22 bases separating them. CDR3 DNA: TGTGCCAGCTCACCGTCTTTTTCCGCAGGGCGATCTTCCTACGAGCAGTACTTC. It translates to CASSPSFSAGRSSYEQYF.

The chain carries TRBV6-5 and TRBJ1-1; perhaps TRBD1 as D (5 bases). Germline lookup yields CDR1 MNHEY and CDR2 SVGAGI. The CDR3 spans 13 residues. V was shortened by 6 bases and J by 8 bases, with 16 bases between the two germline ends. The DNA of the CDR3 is TGTGCCAGCAGCCTACCCGCGCAGGGAGAAGCTTTCTTT. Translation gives CASSLPAQGEAFF.

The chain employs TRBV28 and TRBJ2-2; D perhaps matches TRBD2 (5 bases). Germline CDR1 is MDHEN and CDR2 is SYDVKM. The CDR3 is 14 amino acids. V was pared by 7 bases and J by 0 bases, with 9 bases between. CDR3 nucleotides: TGTGCCAGCATCGAGGGAACGAACACCGGGGAGCTGTTTTTT. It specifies CASIEGTNTGELFF.

The CDR3 loop reads CASSLPPGTGGAEAFF. The CDR3 nucleotides read TGTGCCAGTAGTCTCCCTCCCGGGACAGGGGGCGCGGAAGCTTTCTTT. This chain joins TRBV19 and TRBJ1-1; TRBD1 aligns across 12 bases. CDR1 LNHDA and CDR2 SQIVND come from the germline V gene (reference sequence). The CDR3 sequence is 16 residues long. J lost 8 bases, V lost 5 bases, and 12 bases had no gene match.

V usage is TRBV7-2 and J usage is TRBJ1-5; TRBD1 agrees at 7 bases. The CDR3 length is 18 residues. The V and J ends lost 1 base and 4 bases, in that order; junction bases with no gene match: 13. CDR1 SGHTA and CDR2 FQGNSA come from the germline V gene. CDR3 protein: CASSLGGTVSRGNQPQHF. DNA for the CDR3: TGTGCCAGCAGCTTAGGAGGGACAGTGAGTCGGGGGAATCAGCCCCAGCATTTT. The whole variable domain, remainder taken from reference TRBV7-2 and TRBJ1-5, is GAGVSQSPSNKVTEKGKDVELRCDPISGHTALYWYRQSLGQGLEFLIYFQGNSAPDKSGLPSDRFSAERTGGSVSTLTIQRTQQEDSAVYLCASSLGGTVSRGNQPQHFGDGTRLSIL.

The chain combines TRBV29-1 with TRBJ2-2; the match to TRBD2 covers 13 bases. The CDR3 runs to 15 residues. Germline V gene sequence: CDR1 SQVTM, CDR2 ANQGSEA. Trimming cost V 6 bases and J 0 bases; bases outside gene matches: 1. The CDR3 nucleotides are TGCAGCGTCGGGACTAGCGGGGCGAACACCGGGGAGCTGTTTTTT. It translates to CSVGTSGANTGELFF.

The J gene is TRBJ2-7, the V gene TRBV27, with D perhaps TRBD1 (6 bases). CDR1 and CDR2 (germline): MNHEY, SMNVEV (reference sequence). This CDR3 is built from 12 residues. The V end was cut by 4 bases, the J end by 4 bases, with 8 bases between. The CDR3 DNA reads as TGTGCCAGCAGTTCGACAGGTTACGAGCAGTACTTC. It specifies CASSSTGYEQYF.

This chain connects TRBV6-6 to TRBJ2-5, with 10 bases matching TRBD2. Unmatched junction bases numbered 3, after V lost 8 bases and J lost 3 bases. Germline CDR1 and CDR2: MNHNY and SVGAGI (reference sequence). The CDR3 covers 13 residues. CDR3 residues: CASRSGGEETQYF. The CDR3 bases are TGTGCCAGCCGAAGCGGGGGGGAAGAGACCCAGTACTTC.

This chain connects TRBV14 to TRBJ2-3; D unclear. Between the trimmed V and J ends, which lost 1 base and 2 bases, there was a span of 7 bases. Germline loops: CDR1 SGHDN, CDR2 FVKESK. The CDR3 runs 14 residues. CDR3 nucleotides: TGTGCCAGCAGCCAAGGGAGTCCCACAGATACGCAGTATTTT. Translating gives CASSQGSPTDTQYF. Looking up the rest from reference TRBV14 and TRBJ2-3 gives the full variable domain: EAGVTQFPSHSVIEKGQTVTLRCDPISGHDNLYWYRRVMGKEIKFLLHFVKESKQDESGMPNNRFLAERTGGTYSTLKVQPAELEDSGVYFCASSQGSPTDTQYFGPGTRLTVL.

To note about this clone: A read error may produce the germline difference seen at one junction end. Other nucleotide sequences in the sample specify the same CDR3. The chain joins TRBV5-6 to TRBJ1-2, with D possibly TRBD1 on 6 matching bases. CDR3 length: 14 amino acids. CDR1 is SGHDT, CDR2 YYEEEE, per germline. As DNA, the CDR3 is TGCGCCAGCAGCCCGGACAGAGCCCCCTATGGCTACACCTTC. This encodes CASSPDRAPYGYTF.

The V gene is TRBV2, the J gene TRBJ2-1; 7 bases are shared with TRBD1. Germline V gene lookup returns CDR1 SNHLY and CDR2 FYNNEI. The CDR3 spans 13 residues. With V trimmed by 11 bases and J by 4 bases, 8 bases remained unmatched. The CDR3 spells CAARTGVYNEQFF. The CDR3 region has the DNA TGTGCCGCAAGGACAGGAGTGTACAATGAGCAGTTCTTC.

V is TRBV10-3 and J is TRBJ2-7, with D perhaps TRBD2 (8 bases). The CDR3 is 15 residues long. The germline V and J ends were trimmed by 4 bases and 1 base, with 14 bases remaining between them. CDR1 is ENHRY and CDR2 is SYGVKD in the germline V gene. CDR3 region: CAISGGGTESYEQYF. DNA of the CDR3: TGTGCCATCAGTGGCGGGGGGACAGAGTCCTACGAGCAGTACTTC.

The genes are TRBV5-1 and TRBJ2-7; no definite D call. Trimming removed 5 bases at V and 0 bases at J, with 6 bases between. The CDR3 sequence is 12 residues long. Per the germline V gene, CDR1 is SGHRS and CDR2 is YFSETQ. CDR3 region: CASRQSSYEQYF. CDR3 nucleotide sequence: TGCGCCAGCAGACAGAGCTCCTACGAGCAGTACTTC.

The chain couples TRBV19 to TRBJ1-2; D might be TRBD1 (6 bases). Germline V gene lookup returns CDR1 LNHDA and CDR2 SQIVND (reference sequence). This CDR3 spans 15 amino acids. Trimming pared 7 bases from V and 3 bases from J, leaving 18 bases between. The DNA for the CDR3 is TGTGCCAGTACCGTAGCGGGCGGGGGGCACTATGGCTACACCTTC. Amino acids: CASTVAGGGHYGYTF.

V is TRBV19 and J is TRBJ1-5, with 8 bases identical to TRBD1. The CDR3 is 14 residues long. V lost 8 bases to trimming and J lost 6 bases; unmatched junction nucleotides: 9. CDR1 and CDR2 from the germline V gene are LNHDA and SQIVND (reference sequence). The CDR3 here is CASAYQGASQPQHF. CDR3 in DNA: TGTGCCAGTGCTTACCAGGGGGCCAGTCAGCCCCAGCATTTT.

In nucleotides, the CDR3 is TGTGCCTGGAGACGATATCCGGTGAACACTGAAGCTTTCTTT. Protein: CAWRRYPVNTEAFF. The chain links TRBV30 to TRBJ1-1; D is undetermined. The CDR3 runs 14 residues. Trimming cost V 3 bases and J 0 bases, with 11 bases left between them. Germline V gene sequence: CDR1 GTSNPN, CDR2 SVGIG (reference sequence).

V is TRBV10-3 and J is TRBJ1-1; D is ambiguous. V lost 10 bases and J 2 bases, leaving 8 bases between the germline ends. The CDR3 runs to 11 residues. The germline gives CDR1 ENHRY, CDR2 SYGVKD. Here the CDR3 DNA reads TGTGCCACCCAGGATAACACTGAAGCTTTCTTT. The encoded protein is CATQDNTEAFF.

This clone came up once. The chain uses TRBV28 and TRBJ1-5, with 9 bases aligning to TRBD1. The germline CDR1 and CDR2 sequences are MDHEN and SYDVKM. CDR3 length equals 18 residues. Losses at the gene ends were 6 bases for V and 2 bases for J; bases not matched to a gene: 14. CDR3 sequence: CASSLQGARRLGNQPQHF. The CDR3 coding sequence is TGTGCCAGCAGCTTACAGGGGGCAAGGCGGCTAGGCAATCAGCCCCAGCATTTT.

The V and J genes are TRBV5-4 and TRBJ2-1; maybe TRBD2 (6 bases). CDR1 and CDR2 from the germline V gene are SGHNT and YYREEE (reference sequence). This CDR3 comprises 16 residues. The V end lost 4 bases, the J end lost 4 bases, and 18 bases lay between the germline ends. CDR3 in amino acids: CASSRATAGSYNEQFF. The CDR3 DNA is TGTGCCAGCAGCAGAGCGACCGCGGGATCGTACAATGAGCAGTTCTTC. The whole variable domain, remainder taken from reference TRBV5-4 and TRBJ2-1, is ETGVTQSPTHLIKTRGQQVTLRCSSQSGHNTVSWYQQALGQGPQFIFQYYREEENGRGNFPPRFSGLQFPNYSSELNVNALELDDSALYLCASSRATAGSYNEQFFGPGTRLTVL.

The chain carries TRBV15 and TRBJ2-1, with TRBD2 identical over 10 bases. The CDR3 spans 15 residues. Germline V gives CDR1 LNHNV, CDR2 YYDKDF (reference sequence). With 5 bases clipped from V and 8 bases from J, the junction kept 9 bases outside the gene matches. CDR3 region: CATSLPSGGIDEQFF. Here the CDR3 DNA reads TGTGCCACCAGCCTCCCTAGCGGGGGTATCGATGAGCAGTTCTTC.